A single sample is the source of the 15 T cell receptor beta chains below, sequenced in a study of CD8+CD57+ T cells in acquired aplastic anemia. Genomic DNA, serving as template, underwent TCR beta VDJ and CDR3 profiling. TCRdb re-derived calls from the reads in MiXCR, one entry per CDR3 protein. This table has about 190,000 distinct CDR3 sequences, approximately 49% appearing once. Input material: sorted CD4+, CD8+, or CD8+CD57+ T cells (not recorded which) from PBMCs. These receptors were collected from a human donor in good health, serving as a control.

This clonotype was seen at least ten times. The chain employs TRBV10-3 and TRBJ2-1; 16 bases align to TRBD2. Germline assignment: CDR1 ENHRY and CDR2 SYGVKD. The CDR3 runs to 17 residues. V lost 9 bases, J lost 0 bases, and 5 bases stayed unmatched. The CDR3 reads CAIGTSGGGSSYNEQFF. CDR3 coding DNA: TGTGCCATTGGGACTAGCGGGGGGGGGAGCTCCTACAATGAGCAGTTCTTC.

In this sample, this clonotype turned up a few times. This sequence joins TRBV24-1 and TRBJ2-5; D is perhaps TRBD2 (6 bases). The ends were cut back, 3 bases at V and 5 bases at J, with 15 bases in the middle. The CDR3 has 15 residues. Looked up from germline, CDR1 is KGHDR and CDR2 is SFDVKD. The CDR3 nucleotides are TGTGCCACCAGTGATCCCAGGACTACTAGTGAGACCCAGTACTTC. It encodes CATSDPRTTSETQYF.

The V call is TRBV9, the J call TRBJ2-5, with no clear D. The CDR3 totals 14 residues. V was clipped by 0 bases and J by 5 bases, with 11 bases between them. Germline CDR1 is SGDLS and CDR2 is YYNGEE. This CDR3 is CASSVESFRETQYF. For the CDR3, the DNA is TGTGCCAGCAGCGTAGAGAGCTTTCGGGAGACCCAGTACTTC.

This clonotype was detected only a few times. V gene TRBV24-1 combines with J gene TRBJ1-2; no definite D call. Germline values: CDR1 KGHDR, CDR2 SFDVKD. V lost 2 bases to trimming and J lost 5 bases, with 11 bases between them. The length of the CDR3 is 14 residues. The CDR3 loop is CATSDYRPDYGYTF. CDR3 DNA: TGTGCCACCAGTGATTACAGACCGGATTATGGCTACACCTTC.

There are many counts of this clonotype. This rearrangement joins TRBV7-2 to TRBJ1-4; a possible D gene is TRBD1 (5 bases). Trimming shortened V by 2 bases and J by 3 bases, and 22 bases separated the two germline ends. There are 19 residues in the CDR3. Germline lookup yields CDR1 SGHTA and CDR2 FQGNSA. The CDR3 sequence: CASSLSKTLAAGPNEKLFF. The DNA for the CDR3 is TGTGCCAGCAGCTTATCCAAAACCCTCGCGGCGGGGCCTAATGAAAAACTGTTTTTT.

The gene calls are TRBV12-3 or TRBV12-4 and TRBJ1-2; 7 bases match TRBD1. This CDR3 contains 13 residues. With 5 bases clipped from V and 5 bases from J, the junction kept 5 bases outside the gene matches. CDR3 in amino acids: CASSLGQAYGYTF. The CDR3 bases are TGTGCCAGCAGTCTCGGACAGGCATATGGCTACACCTTC.

This chain links TRBV2 with TRBJ2-5, with D possibly matching TRBD2 (6 bases). V lost 0 bases, J lost 5 bases, and 10 bases lay in between. The germline V gene encodes CDR1 SNHLY and CDR2 FYNNEI. The CDR3 length is 14 residues. The CDR3 protein is CASSEAPLAETQYF. Here the CDR3 DNA reads TGTGCCAGCAGTGAAGCCCCTCTAGCGGAGACCCAGTACTTC.

CDR3 amino acids: CAISDGPSTEAFF. The CDR3 DNA follows: TGTGCCATCAGTGATGGACCCAGCACTGAAGCTTTCTTT. This rearrangement joins TRBV10-3 to TRBJ1-1; D is undetermined. V was shortened by 3 bases and J by 4 bases, with 9 bases between the two germline ends. This CDR3 spans 13 amino acids. In germline, CDR1 is ENHRY, CDR2 SYGVKD.

The chain recombines TRBV7-9 with TRBJ1-4, with D uncertain. Looked up from germline, CDR1 is SEHNR and CDR2 is FQNEAQ (reference sequence). This CDR3 has 15 amino acids. Trimming removed 2 bases at V and 13 bases at J, with 20 bases between. The CDR3 loop reads CASSLTRVGGERLFF. For the CDR3, the DNA is TGTGCCAGCAGCTTAACCCGGGTGGGAGGTGAGAGACTGTTTTTT.

As regards this clonotype: Since no conserved phenylalanine or tryptophan closes the CDR3, a read error is the likely cause. The rearrangement uses TRBV9 and TRBJ1-1, with TRBD1 matching over 7 bases. This CDR3 spans 15 amino acids. CDR1 is SGDLS, CDR2 YYNGEE, per germline. The CDR3 region is CASSPLGQMNTEAFS. CDR3 sequence (DNA): TGTGCCAGCAGCCCCCTGGGACAGATGAACACTGAGGCTTTCTCT.

This clonotype was seen at least ten times. This sequence joins TRBV2 and TRBJ2-7; 7 positions agree with TRBD1. V trimming: 2 bases; J trimming: 1 base; junction bases outside the gene matches: 5. The CDR3 loop spans 15 amino acids. Looked up from germline, CDR1 is SNHLY and CDR2 is FYNNEI. DNA of the CDR3: TGTGCCAGCAGTGAACCCGGGACAGCATCCTACGAGCAGTACTTC. Translation: CASSEPGTASYEQYF.

A remark on this clonotype: A much larger clone is a single base away; this may be a read error. The chain links TRBV24-1 to TRBJ2-3; D remains ambiguous. Germline loops: CDR1 KGHDR, CDR2 SFDVKD. The CDR3 has 15 amino acids. Here the CDR3 reads CASSLVGSSTDTQYF. The CDR3, as DNA: TGTGCCAGCAGTTTGGTTGGCTCCAGCACAGATACGCAGTATTTT.

This chain links TRBV12-3 or TRBV12-4 with TRBJ2-2, with D perhaps TRBD2 (7 bases). V lost 0 bases, J lost 2 bases, and 10 bases lay in between. The CDR3 extends over 16 amino acids. CDR3 region: CASSLAGGRNTGELFF. The CDR3 DNA sequence: TGTGCCAGCAGTTTAGCGGGGGGGCGAAACACCGGGGAGCTGTTTTTT.

V is TRBV19 and J is TRBJ1-4; D is uncertain. This CDR3 comprises 14 residues. CDR1 is LNHDA and CDR2 is SQIVND in the germline V gene (reference sequence). V lost 4 bases, J lost 5 bases, and 11 bases lay in between. For the CDR3, the DNA is TGTGCCAGTAGTACGGCAGCCTTAAATGAAAAACTGTTTTTT. Its translation: CASSTAALNEKLFF. Together with reference TRBV19 and TRBJ1-4, the CDR3 gives the full variable domain: DGGITQSPKYLFRKEGQNVTLSCEQNLNHDAMYWYRQDPGQGLRLIYYSQIVNDFQKGDIAEGYSVSREKKESFPLTVTSAQKNPTAFYLCASSTAALNEKLFFGSGTQLSVL.

CDR3 sequence (DNA): TGTGCCAGCAGCCGGGGGGCGGGCGGATCACCCCTCCACTTT. Encoded protein: CASSRGAGGSPLHF. The chain carries TRBV7-2 and TRBJ1-6, with a weak D call TRBD1 (6 bases). Germline CDR1 reads SGHTA; CDR2 reads FQGNSA. CDR3 length: 14 residues. V lost 5 bases and J 10 bases, leaving 15 bases between the germline ends.